The clone carrying this TCR beta chain was observed once. The target antigen is unknown. This specimen comes from a study of shared clonotypes between healthy human individuals. Across the study: Plates per donor: three CD4 naive, three CD4 memory, two CD8 naive, one CD8 memory.

Nashville, Tennessee was home to all donors, each a Caucasian adult. Whole-study results and caveats: It was only blood that was sampled, and tissue repertoires likely differ.

Repertoires were generated with immunoSEQ multiplex PCR, while TCRdb's copy carries only in-frame clones and drops some. The table records under 850,000 clones, 55% to 80% of them present only once. Source material: memory CD4+ T cells sorted from blood. The sample's subset: CD45RA-negative fraction. The receptor comes from a woman in her 30s in good health.

The CDR3 sequence: CSTDTEAFF. The CDR3 DNA is TGCAGCACAGACACTGAAGCTTTCTTT. This rearrangement joins TRBV20-1 to TRBJ1-1; D call uncertain. CDR3 length: 9 residues. Looked up from germline, CDR1 is DFQATT and CDR2 is SNEGSKA (reference sequence).